This T cell receptor (beta chain) derives from a study of blood T cell repertoires in COVID-19. Per the authors' pipeline: Amplification of reference gene primers provided the estimated nucleated cell counts. Repertoires were generated with immunoSEQ multiplex PCR, while TCRdb's copy carries only in-frame clones and drops some. That table is the source of V, J and clone size, and D and trimming were worked out from the DNA. The sample records approximately 300,000 clones, roughly nine tenths being singletons. Looked up from germline, CDR1 is MNHEY and CDR2 is SMNVEV (reference sequence). V lost 3 bases to trimming and J lost 4 bases, with 9 bases between them. The CDR3 contains 13 residues. Symptom resolution, clearance, or two negative PCRs marked the recovered donors of Cohort 3.

The rearrangement joins TRBV27 to TRBJ1-2; possible D gene TRBD1, 5 bases. This sequence was found in a woman in her thirties who had recovered from COVID-19. The material sequenced was PBMCs or T cells enriched from blood (not recorded which). The CDR3 bases are TGTGCCAGCAGTTTCAGGGCAGGCTATGGCTACACCTTC. This codes for CASSFRAGYGYTF.